This T cell receptor (beta chain) came from a study of T cell clonality in common variable immunodeficiency. The germline gives CDR1 SGHTA, CDR2 FQGTGA. The CDR3 consists of 15 residues. V lost 6 bases, J lost 5 bases, and 9 bases stayed unmatched. Some clones are missing from TCRdb's copy, which holds only in-frame ones; the method was immunoSEQ multiplex PCR. The table records some 28,000 clones without singletons, the ten largest covering roughly an eighth. Ten or more counts support this clone. What it binds is unknown. The observed sequence ends 3 residues before the CDR3 terminus, with the missing tail filled in from the germline J gene. General study points: Patient heterogeneity in the CVID cohort limited correlations between repertoire features and clinical complications. CVID subjects shared fewer TCRbeta clones than healthy controls did. CVID subjects had higher TCRbeta clonality than healthy controls, most marked in about a third.

Patients and controls were mostly of Caucasian heritage. Sequences were obtained from peripheral blood mononuclear cells. This sequence was found in a person aged 18-70 years in good health. The chain links TRBV7-3 to TRBJ2-2; 7 nucleotides match TRBD1. The CDR3 loop is CASSPTGSQTGELFF. The sequenced CDR3 bases are TGTGCCAGCAGTCCGACAGGGTCCCAGACCGGGGAG.